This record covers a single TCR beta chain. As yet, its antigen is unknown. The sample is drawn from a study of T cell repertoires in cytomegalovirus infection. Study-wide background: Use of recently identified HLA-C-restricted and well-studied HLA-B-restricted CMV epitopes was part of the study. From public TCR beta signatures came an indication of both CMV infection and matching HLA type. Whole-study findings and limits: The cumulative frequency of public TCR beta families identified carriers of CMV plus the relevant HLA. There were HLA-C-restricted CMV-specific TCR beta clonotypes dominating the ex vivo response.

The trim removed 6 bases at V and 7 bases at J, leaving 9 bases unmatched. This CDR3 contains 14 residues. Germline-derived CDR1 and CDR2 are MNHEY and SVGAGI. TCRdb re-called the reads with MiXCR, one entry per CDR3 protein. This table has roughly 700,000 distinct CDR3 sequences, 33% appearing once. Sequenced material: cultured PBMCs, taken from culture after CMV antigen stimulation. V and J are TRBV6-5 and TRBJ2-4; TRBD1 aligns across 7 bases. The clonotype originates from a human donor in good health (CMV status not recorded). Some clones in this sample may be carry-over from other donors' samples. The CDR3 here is CASRRDSTSNIQYF. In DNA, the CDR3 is TGTGCCAGCAGAAGGGACAGTACATCTAACATTCAGTACTTC.